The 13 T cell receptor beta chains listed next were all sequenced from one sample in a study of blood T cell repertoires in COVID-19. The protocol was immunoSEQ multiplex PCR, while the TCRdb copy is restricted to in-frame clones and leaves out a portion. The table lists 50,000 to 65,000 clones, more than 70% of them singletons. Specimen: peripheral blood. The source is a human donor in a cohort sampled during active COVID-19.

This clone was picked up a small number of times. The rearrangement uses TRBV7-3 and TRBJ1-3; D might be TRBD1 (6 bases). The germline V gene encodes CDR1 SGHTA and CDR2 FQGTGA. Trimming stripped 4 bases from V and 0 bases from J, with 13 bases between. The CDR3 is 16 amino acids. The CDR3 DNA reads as TGTGCCAGCAGCTATACAGGGACGAGCTCTGGAAACACCATATATTTT. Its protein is CASSYTGTSSGNTIYF.

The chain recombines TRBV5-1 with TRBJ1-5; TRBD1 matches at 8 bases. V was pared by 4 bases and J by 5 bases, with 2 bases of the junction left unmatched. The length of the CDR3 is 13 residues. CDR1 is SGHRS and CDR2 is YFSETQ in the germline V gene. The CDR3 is CASSTQGDQPQHF. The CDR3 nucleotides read TGCGCCAGCAGCACACAGGGGGATCAGCCCCAGCATTTT.

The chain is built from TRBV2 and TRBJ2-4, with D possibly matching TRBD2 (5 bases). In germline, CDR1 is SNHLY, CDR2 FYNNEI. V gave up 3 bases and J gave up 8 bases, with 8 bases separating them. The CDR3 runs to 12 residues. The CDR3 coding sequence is TGTGCCAGCAGTGATACCGGGGACATTCAGTACTTC. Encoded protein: CASSDTGDIQYF.

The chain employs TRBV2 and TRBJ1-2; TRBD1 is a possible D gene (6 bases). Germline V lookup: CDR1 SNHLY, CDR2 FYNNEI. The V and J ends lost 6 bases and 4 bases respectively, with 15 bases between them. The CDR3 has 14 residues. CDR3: CASSRGDRSYGYTF. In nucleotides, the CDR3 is TGTGCCAGCAGCCGAGGAGACAGGAGCTATGGCTACACCTTC.

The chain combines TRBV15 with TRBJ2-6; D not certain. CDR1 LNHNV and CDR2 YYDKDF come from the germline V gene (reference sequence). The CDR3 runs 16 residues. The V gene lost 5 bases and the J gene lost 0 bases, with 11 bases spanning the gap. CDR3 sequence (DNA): TGTGCCACCAGCGGAAGACTGAGCTCTGGGGCCAACGTCCTGACTTTC. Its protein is CATSGRLSSGANVLTF.

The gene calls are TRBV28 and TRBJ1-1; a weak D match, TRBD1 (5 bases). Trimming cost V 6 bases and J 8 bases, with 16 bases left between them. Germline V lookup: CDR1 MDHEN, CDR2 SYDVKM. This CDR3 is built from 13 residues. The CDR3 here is CASSLDSTTEAFF. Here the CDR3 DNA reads TGTGCCAGCAGCCTAGACAGTACAACCGAAGCTTTCTTT. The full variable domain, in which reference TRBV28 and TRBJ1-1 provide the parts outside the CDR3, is DVKVTQSSRYLVKRTGEKVFLECVQDMDHENMFWYRQDPGLGLRLIYFSYDVKMKEKGDIPEGYSVSREKKERFSLILESASTNQTSMYLCASSLDSTTEAFFGQGTRLTVV.

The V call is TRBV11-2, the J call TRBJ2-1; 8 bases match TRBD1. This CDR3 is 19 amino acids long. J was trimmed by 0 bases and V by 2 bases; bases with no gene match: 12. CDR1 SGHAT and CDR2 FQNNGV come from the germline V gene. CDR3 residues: CASSLSAGGVTYSYNEQFF. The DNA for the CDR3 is TGTGCCAGCAGCTTATCGGCAGGGGGCGTAACCTACTCCTACAATGAGCAGTTCTTC.

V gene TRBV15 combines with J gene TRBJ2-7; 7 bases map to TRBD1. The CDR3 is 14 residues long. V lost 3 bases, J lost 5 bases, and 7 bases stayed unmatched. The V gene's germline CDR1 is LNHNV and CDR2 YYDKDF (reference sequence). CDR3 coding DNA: TGTGCCACCAGCAGTACAGGGGAAGGACACGAGCAGTACTTC. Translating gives CATSSTGEGHEQYF.

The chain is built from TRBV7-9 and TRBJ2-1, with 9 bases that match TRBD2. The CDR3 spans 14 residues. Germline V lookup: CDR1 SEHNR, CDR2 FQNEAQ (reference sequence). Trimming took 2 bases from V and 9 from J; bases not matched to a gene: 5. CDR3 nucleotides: TGTGCCAGCAGCTTACTAGCGGGGTGGGGTGAGCAGTTCTTC. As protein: CASSLLAGWGEQFF.

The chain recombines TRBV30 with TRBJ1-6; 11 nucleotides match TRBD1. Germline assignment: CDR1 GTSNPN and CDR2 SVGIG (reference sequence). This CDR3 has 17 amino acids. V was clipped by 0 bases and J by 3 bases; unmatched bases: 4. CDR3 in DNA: TGTGCCTGGAGTGTACAGGGGACAGGGGGCTATAATTCACCCCTCCACTTT. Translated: CAWSVQGTGGYNSPLHF.

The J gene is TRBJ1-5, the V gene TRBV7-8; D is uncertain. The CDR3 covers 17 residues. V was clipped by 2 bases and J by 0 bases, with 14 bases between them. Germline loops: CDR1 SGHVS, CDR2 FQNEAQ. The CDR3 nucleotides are TGTGCCAGCAGCTTACTGTTTAACGAGGGTAGCAATCAGCCCCAGCATTTT. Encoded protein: CASSLLFNEGSNQPQHF.

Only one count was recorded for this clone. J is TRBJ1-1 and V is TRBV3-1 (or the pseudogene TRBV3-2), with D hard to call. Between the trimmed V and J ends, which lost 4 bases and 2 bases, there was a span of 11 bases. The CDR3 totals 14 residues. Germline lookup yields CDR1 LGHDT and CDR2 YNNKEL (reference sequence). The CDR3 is CASSPTWVNTEAFF. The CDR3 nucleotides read TGTGCCAGCAGCCCGACTTGGGTAAACACTGAAGCTTTCTTT.

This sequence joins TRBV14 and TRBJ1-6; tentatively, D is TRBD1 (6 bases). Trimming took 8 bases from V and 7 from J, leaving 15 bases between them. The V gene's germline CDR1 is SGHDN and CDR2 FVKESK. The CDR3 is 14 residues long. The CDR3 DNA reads TGTGCCAGCTCACAGGGTGTTGGGAATTCACCCCTCCACTTT. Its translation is CASSQGVGNSPLHF.